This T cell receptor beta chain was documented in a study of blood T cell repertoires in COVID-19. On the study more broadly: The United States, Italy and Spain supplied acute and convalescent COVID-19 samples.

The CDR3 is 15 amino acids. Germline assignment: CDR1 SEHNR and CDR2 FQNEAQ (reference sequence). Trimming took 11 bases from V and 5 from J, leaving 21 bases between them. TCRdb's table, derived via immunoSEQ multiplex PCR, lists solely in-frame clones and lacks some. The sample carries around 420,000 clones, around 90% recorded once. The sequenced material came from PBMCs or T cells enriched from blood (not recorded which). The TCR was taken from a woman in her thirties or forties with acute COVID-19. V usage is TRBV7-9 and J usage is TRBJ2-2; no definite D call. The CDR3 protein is CASTSAGLKTGELFF. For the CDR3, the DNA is TGTGCCTCTACCTCCGCAGGCTTGAAAACCGGGGAGCTGTTTTTT.